The source of this T cell receptor beta chain is a study of blood T cell repertoires in COVID-19. The CDR3 extends over 15 amino acids. Trimming took 3 bases from V and 1 from J, leaving 12 bases between them. CDR1 is KGHSH, CDR2 LQKENI, per germline. Profiling relied on immunoSEQ multiplex PCR, and the TCRdb table lists in-frame clones only, not all of them. Among around 100,000 clones listed, approximately 84% were seen once. The sequence was collected from a human donor in a cohort sampled during active COVID-19. Sequencing was done on a sample of peripheral blood. V and J are TRBV18 and TRBJ1-1, with D possibly TRBD1 on 6 matching bases. The CDR3 spells CASSPMGTPNTEAFF. DNA for the CDR3: TGTGCCAGCTCACCTATGGGGACACCGAACACTGAAGCTTTCTTT.